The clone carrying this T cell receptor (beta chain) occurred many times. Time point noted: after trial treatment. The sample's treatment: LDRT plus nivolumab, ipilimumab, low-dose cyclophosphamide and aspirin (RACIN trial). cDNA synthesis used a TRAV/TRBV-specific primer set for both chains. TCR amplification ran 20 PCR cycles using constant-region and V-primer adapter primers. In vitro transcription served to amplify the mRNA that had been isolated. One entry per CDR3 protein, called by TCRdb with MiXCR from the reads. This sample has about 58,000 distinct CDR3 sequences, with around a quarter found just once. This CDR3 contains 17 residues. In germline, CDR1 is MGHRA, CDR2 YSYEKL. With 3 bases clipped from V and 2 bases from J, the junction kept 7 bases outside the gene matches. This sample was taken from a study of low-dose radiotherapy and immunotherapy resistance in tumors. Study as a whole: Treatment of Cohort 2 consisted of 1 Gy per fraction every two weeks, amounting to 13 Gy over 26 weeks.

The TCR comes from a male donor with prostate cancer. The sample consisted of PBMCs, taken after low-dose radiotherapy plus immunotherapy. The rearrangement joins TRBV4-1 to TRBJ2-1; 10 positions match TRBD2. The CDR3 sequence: CASSHDVAGGPYNEQFF. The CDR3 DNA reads TGCGCCAGCAGCCATGACGTAGCGGGGGGACCCTACAATGAGCAGTTCTTC.